This T cell receptor (beta chain) was obtained from a study of blood T cell repertoires in COVID-19. Across the whole study: Samples came from the United States, Italy and Spain, spanning acute and convalescent COVID-19. From T cells, B-cell-depleted T cells, or PBMCs came the material, which was cDNA or gDNA.

This clone was seen a handful of times. As processed by the authors: How many nucleated cells were present was estimated from reference gene primer amplification. The protocol was immunoSEQ multiplex PCR, while the TCRdb copy is restricted to in-frame clones and leaves out a portion. That table gives V, J and clone size, and the DNA gave D and trimming. Counted here are under 300,000 clones, around 84% occurring once; the ten biggest clones make up less than 4%. This CDR3 has 10 amino acids. Germline assignment: CDR1 DFQATT and CDR2 SNEGSKA (reference sequence). The TCR originated in a woman aged 18-29 years with acute or convalescent COVID-19. V is TRBV20-1 and J is TRBJ1-2, with D maybe TRBD1 (6 bases). The specimen sequenced was peripheral blood. The CDR3 here is CRAGQPGYTF. Here the CDR3 DNA reads TGCAGGGCAGGACAGCCCGGCTACACCTTC.